Presented here are 20 T cell receptor beta chains from one specimen sequenced in a study of shared clonotypes between healthy human individuals. Sequenced by immunoSEQ multiplex PCR; TCRdb stores in-frame clones only, minus some. Counted here are more than 2,000,000 clones, 85% to 95% occurring once; the ten biggest clones make up over 0.12%. The sequenced sample was naive CD4+ T cells sorted from blood. Regarding subset: CD45RA+ positively selected. Every receptor here comes from a man younger than 35 in good health.

This clone has only a few counts. The chain uses TRBV4-1 and TRBJ1-2; TRBD1 aligns across 8 bases. J was trimmed by 4 bases and V by 4 bases; bases with no gene match: 11. Germline CDR1 reads MGHRA; CDR2 reads YSYEKL. This CDR3 contains 16 residues. CDR3 coding DNA: TGCGCCAGCAGCCGGGACAGGTCCATTTGGTCCTATGGCTACACCTTC. It encodes CASSRDRSIWSYGYTF.

The chain carries TRBV30 and TRBJ1-2; D is unclear. V was shortened by 2 bases and J by 4 bases, with 8 bases between the two germline ends. Germline V lookup: CDR1 GTSNPN, CDR2 SVGIG (reference sequence). The CDR3 length is 12 residues. In DNA form, the CDR3 reads TGTGCCTGGAGTATGGCAGTCTATGGCTACACCTTC. Protein product: CAWSMAVYGYTF.

The V and J genes are TRBV11-2 and TRBJ2-5, with D uncertain. The end of the DNA is better explained by TRBJ2-7, so the J call may be wrong. This CDR3 comprises 15 residues. CDR1 is SGHAT and CDR2 is FQNNGV in the germline V gene. CDR3 sequence (DNA): TGTGCCAGCAGCTTAGAGTCTGATTTCCCCTACGAGCAGTACTTC. Protein product: CASSLESDFPYEQYF.

The chain recombines TRBV7-8 with TRBJ2-1; TRBD2 matches 9 bases. The germline V gene has CDR1 SGHVS and CDR2 FQNEAQ. This CDR3 spans 14 amino acids. Trimming removed 5 bases from V and 8 bases from J; junction bases left unmatched: 7. The DNA of the CDR3 is TGTGCCAGCAGCCAGGGTAGCGGGAGTTATGAGCAGTTCTTC. This translates into CASSQGSGSYEQFF.

A remark on this clone: This CDR3 is also generated by other DNA sequences in the sample. The chain recombines TRBV18 with TRBJ1-5; D is unclear. V was pared by 3 bases and J by 6 bases, with 9 bases between. The CDR3 is made up of 13 amino acids. CDR1 and CDR2 (germline): KGHSH, LQKENI. CDR3 bases: TGTGCCAGCTCACCCGACGGAGGTCAGCCCCAGCATTTT. This translates into CASSPDGGQPQHF.

V gene TRBV5-1 combines with J gene TRBJ1-6; 8 bases are shared with TRBD1. The CDR3 has 18 amino acids. Per germline, CDR1 SGHRS and CDR2 YFSETQ. After removal of 0 bases from V and 9 bases from J, the junction contained 14 bases not matched to a gene. This chain's CDR3 is CASSLVTGRDRSLSPLHF. The CDR3, as DNA: TGCGCCAGCAGCTTGGTTACAGGGAGGGACAGGTCGCTTTCACCCCTCCACTTT. The full variable domain, with the rest looked up from reference TRBV5-1 and TRBJ1-6, is KAGVTQTPRYLIKTRGQQVTLSCSPISGHRSVSWYQQTPGQGLQFLFEYFSETQRNKGNFPGRFSGRQFSNSRSEMNVSTLELGDSALYLCASSLVTGRDRSLSPLHFGNGTRLTVT.

J is TRBJ1-5 and V is TRBV30; D might be TRBD1 (5 bases). Deletions cut 8 bases from V and 2 bases from J, with 16 bases between. Germline values: CDR1 GTSNPN, CDR2 SVGIG (reference sequence). There are 14 residues in the CDR3. DNA of the CDR3: TGTGCCGCTTCTGTGGACACCGGCAATCAGCCCCAGCATTTT. Residues: CAASVDTGNQPQHF. Full variable domain (remainder filled in from reference TRBV30 and TRBJ1-5): SQTIHQWPATLVQPVGSPLSLECTVEGTSNPNLYWYRQAAGRGLQLLFYSVGIGQISSEVPQNLSASRPQDRQFILSSKKLLLSDSGFYLCAASVDTGNQPQHFGDGTRLSIL.

The chain links TRBV29-1 to TRBJ1-1; TRBD1 might be the D (5 bases). The CDR3 consists of 14 residues. Trimming removed 2 bases from V and 4 bases from J, with 14 bases in between. CDR1 is SQVTM, CDR2 ANQGSEA, per germline. The CDR3 DNA sequence: TGCAGCGTTGAACCCCGCTTGGGGGGCACTGAAGCTTTCTTT. Protein sequence: CSVEPRLGGTEAFF. Combining the CDR3 with reference TRBV29-1 and TRBJ1-1 gives the whole variable domain SAVISQKPSRDICQRGTSLTIQCQVDSQVTMMFWYRQQPGQSLTLIATANQGSEATYESGFVIDKFPISRPNLTFSTLTVSNMSPEDSSIYLCSVEPRLGGTEAFFGQGTRLTVV.

The chain's CDR3 is CASSLGPDRGAQVDEQYF. The CDR3 bases are TGTGCCAGCAGCTTGGGGCCCGACAGGGGTGCGCAGGTGGACGAGCAGTACTTC. The chain joins TRBV5-4 to TRBJ2-7; TRBD1 matches 8 bases. V dropped 0 bases and J dropped 5; count of bases not matched to a gene: 16. The CDR3 covers 18 residues. Germline assignment: CDR1 SGHNT and CDR2 YYREEE (reference sequence).

In its sample, this clone was seen a few times. The chain recombines TRBV28 with TRBJ2-7; the D is unclear. V lost 1 base, J lost 7 bases, and 8 bases lay in between. CDR3 length: 12 amino acids. The germline V gene encodes CDR1 MDHEN and CDR2 SYDVKM. The CDR3: CASSLSMGEQYF. For the CDR3, the DNA is TGTGCCAGCAGTTTATCCATGGGGGAGCAGTACTTC.

The gene calls are TRBV5-1 and TRBJ2-7, with 9 bases fitting TRBD1. The CDR3 length is 15 residues. With V trimmed by 4 bases and J by 0 bases, 5 bases remained unmatched. In germline, CDR1 is SGHRS, CDR2 YFSETQ. The DNA for the CDR3 is TGCGCCAGCAGCGAGAAGGACAGGGGCTCCTACGAGCAGTACTTC. Its translation: CASSEKDRGSYEQYF.

The genes are TRBV5-1 and TRBJ2-3; D perhaps matches TRBD1 (6 bases). Trimming took 4 bases from V and 4 from J, leaving 22 bases between them. The CDR3 sequence is 17 residues long. The germline gives CDR1 SGHRS, CDR2 YFSETQ. The chain's CDR3 is CASSPMGSQGLSDTQYF. CDR3 in DNA: TGCGCCAGCAGCCCCATGGGGTCACAGGGATTATCAGATACGCAGTATTTT.

The chain uses TRBV7-2 and TRBJ2-3; D unresolved. V lost 5 bases and J lost 10, with 19 bases in between. There are 14 residues in the CDR3. Germline-derived CDR1 and CDR2 are SGHTA and FQGNSA. CDR3 in amino acids: CASSPGLGSSSQYF. CDR3 nucleotides: TGTGCCAGCAGCCCCGGGCTGGGTTCGTCATCGCAGTATTTT. The variable domain in full, with the rest retrieved from reference TRBV7-2 and TRBJ2-3, is GAGVSQSPSNKVTEKGKDVELRCDPISGHTALYWYRQSLGQGLEFLIYFQGNSAPDKSGLPSDRFSAERTGGSVSTLTIQRTQQEDSAVYLCASSPGLGSSSQYFGPGTRLTVL.

The V gene is TRBV7-2, the J gene TRBJ2-2; TRBD1 matches at 8 bases. Per the germline V gene, CDR1 is SGHTA and CDR2 is FQGNSA. The ends lost 6 bases at V and 6 bases at J; junction bases unmatched: 6. The CDR3 covers 14 residues. The CDR3 nucleotides are TGTGCCAGCAGATTCGACAGGGGCCCCGGGGAGCTGTTTTTT. Translating gives CASRFDRGPGELFF. The whole variable domain, filled in from reference TRBV7-2 and TRBJ2-2, reads GAGVSQSPSNKVTEKGKDVELRCDPISGHTALYWYRQSLGQGLEFLIYFQGNSAPDKSGLPSDRFSAERTGGSVSTLTIQRTQQEDSAVYLCASRFDRGPGELFFGEGSRLTVL.

The J gene is TRBJ2-1, the V gene TRBV15; 8 bases are a match to TRBD1. The V gene's germline CDR1 is LNHNV and CDR2 YYDKDF (reference sequence). The V segment lost 0 bases and the J segment 9 bases; nucleotides outside the gene matches: 13. CDR3 length: 17 residues. CDR3 amino acids: CATSRDGSRTGYGEQFF. CDR3 nucleotides: TGTGCCACCAGCAGAGATGGAAGCAGGACAGGGTACGGTGAGCAGTTCTTC.

The chain recombines TRBV7-3 with TRBJ1-1, with D possibly matching TRBD1 (5 bases). Germline CDR1 SGHTA, CDR2 FQGTGA. The CDR3 length is 15 residues. The V and J ends lost 5 bases and 5 bases respectively, with 18 bases between them. The CDR3 bases are TGTGCCAGCAGCCCCCGCCCCTCTCAGGGAACTGAAGCTTTCTTT. It encodes CASSPRPSQGTEAFF.

This clone was observed once. The chain links TRBV5-1 to TRBJ2-7; the D is unclear. The CDR3 length is 14 residues. The ends were cut back, 0 bases at V and 3 bases at J, with 10 bases in the middle. CDR1 SGHRS and CDR2 YFSETQ come from the germline V gene. CDR3 sequence reads: CASSLESPNYEQYF. CDR3 DNA sequence: TGCGCCAGCAGCTTGGAATCCCCCAACTACGAGCAGTACTTC.

The V call is TRBV5-4, the J call TRBJ1-1; D perhaps matches TRBD1 (5 bases). The ends were cut back, 0 bases at V and 4 bases at J, with 10 bases in the middle. The germline V gene has CDR1 SGHNT and CDR2 YYREEE (reference sequence). The CDR3 has 14 residues. CDR3 coding DNA: TGTGCCAGCAGCTTGGAGGCAGGGTTCACTGAAGCTTTCTTT. As protein: CASSLEAGFTEAFF.

This sequence joins TRBV6-4 and TRBJ1-2; weak D call: TRBD1 (5 bases). V lost 6 bases to trimming and J lost 4 bases, with 18 bases between them. Looked up from germline, CDR1 is MRHNA and CDR2 is SNTAGT. This CDR3 region has 15 residues. Here the CDR3 reads CASRGETPKGYGYTF. The DNA for the CDR3 is TGTGCCAGCAGGGGGGAGACCCCCAAGGGCTATGGCTACACCTTC.

This chain joins TRBV5-5 and TRBJ2-4; tentative D call: TRBD2 (6 bases). The V end lost 1 base, the J end lost 3 bases, and 14 bases lay between the germline ends. The CDR3 runs to 16 residues. CDR1 and CDR2 from the germline V gene are SGHKS and YYEKEE (reference sequence). The CDR3 DNA reads TGTGCCAGCAGCTTGTCCGGAGGGCTTGGCAAAAACATTCAGTACTTC. As protein: CASSLSGGLGKNIQYF.